This T cell receptor (beta chain) was identified in a study of early T cells in non-severe SARS-CoV-2 infection. As for the study in general: The sequenced material was bulk RNA from unsorted whole blood, and its chains were unpaired.

The junction had 5 bases not matched to a gene; V was cut back by 0 bases and J by 7 bases. The germline gives CDR1 SGHRS, CDR2 YFSETQ. This CDR3 region has 16 residues. This clonotype is classed as medium-sized. One entry per CDR3 protein, called by TCRdb with MiXCR from the 5' RACE reads. Among 20,000 to 25,000 distinct CDR3 sequences listed, roughly 4.7% were seen once. The rearrangement links TRBV5-1 to TRBJ2-1; TRBD2 matches at 12 bases. This TCR derives from an adult who was a healthcare worker with PCR-confirmed SARS-CoV-2 infection or an uninfected control (not recorded which). Sequenced sample: whole blood. This CDR3 reads CASSLGATSGGNEQFF. CDR3 DNA: TGCGCCAGCAGCTTGGGGGCGACTAGCGGGGGAAATGAGCAGTTCTTC. Full variable domain (missing parts from reference TRBV5-1 and TRBJ2-1): KAGVTQTPRYLIKTRGQQVTLSCSPISGHRSVSWYQQTPGQGLQFLFEYFSETQRNKGNFPGRFSGRQFSNSRSEMNVSTLELGDSALYLCASSLGATSGGNEQFFGPGTRLTVL.